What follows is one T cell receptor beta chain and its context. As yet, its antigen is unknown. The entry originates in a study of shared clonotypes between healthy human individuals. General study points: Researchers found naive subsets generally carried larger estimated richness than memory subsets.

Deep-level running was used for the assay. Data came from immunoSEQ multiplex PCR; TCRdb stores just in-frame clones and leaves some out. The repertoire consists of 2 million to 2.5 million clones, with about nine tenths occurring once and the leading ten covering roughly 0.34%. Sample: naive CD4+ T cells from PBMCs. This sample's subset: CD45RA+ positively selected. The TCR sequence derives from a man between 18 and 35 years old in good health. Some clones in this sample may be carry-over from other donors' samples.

CDR3 sequence: CASSEHLASRGYTF. DNA for the CDR3: TGTGCCAGCAGTGAACACTTAGCATCCCGTGGCTACACCTTC. The chain combines TRBV2 with TRBJ1-2; D gene unclear. The CDR3 spans 14 residues. V lost 2 bases and J 7 bases, leaving 14 bases between the germline ends. Germline V gives CDR1 SNHLY, CDR2 FYNNEI. The whole variable domain, filled in from reference TRBV2 and TRBJ1-2, reads EPEVTQTPSHQVTQMGQEVILRCVPISNHLYFYWYRQILGQKVEFLVSFYNNEISEKSEIFDDQFSVERPDGSNFTLKIRSTKLEDSAMYFCASSEHLASRGYTFGSGTRLTVV.